Listed below are T cell receptor beta chains from one sample, sequenced in a study of technical replicates of blood from a few donors. Assay: immunoSEQ multiplex PCR; the TCRdb copy retains only in-frame clones and omits some. This sample yields about 100,000 clones, of which roughly 95% are seen a single time; roughly 0.21% belongs to the top ten. Sequenced: T cells isolated from PBMCs. The receptor set was obtained from a human donor in good health. Each CDR3 is given with its conserved first and last residue. The D gene is left open where the match is weak. Part of the rows lack a size; the others show once, few, many or a class for expanded clones.

clone size	V gene	D gene	J gene	CDR3 DNA	CDR3 protein
NA	TRBV6-5	TRBD1	TRBJ1-2	TGTGCCAGCAGTTATTCCGGGACAGGAGGTTACACCTTC	CASSYSGTGGYTF
NA	TRBV5-6	NA	TRBJ2-1	TGTGCCAGCAGCCCAGACTTTCACCGGGGTAATGAGCAGTTCTTC	CASSPDFHRGNEQFF
NA	TRBV7-2	TRBD1	TRBJ1-5	TGTGCCAGCAGCTCCGGGACAGCAAATCAGCCCCAGCATTTT	CASSSGTANQPQHF
NA	TRBV5-1	TRBD1	TRBJ1-1	TGCGCCAGCAGCTTATCCGGGACAGGGAACACTGAAGCTTTCTTT	CASSLSGTGNTEAFF
NA	TRBV2	NA	TRBJ2-2	TGTGCCAGCAGCGGCCGGGTGGACACCGGGGAGCTGTTTTTT	CASSGRVDTGELFF
NA	TRBV28	NA	TRBJ2-2	TGTGCCAGCAGTTTTATTAACAGCAATACCGGGGAGCTGTTTTTT	CASSFINSNTGELFF
once	TRBV14	NA	TRBJ1-2	TGTGCCAGCAGCCGGAGGAACTTCGTGTATGGTAGCGGCGGTGGCTACACCTTC	CASSRRNFVYGSGGGYTF
NA	TRBV10-3	NA	TRBJ2-7	TGTGCCATCAGTCACTTTCCCACGACGGGTTCCTACGAGCAGTACTTC	CAISHFPTTGSYEQYF
NA	TRBV6-1	NA	TRBJ2-7	TGTGCCAGCAGTGAAGGCAGCTCCTACGAGCAGTACTTC	CASSEGSSYEQYF
NA	TRBV6-5	NA	TRBJ2-1	TGTGCCAGCAGCTACACCGGCCGGCGGGCATACAATGAGCAGTTCTTC	CASSYTGRRAYNEQFF
NA	TRBV7-2	TRBD1	TRBJ2-7	TGTGCCAGCAGAGGGACAGCCGACGAGCAGTACTTC	CASRGTADEQYF